Listed below are T cell receptor beta chains from one sample, sequenced in a study of shared clonotypes between healthy human individuals. Method: immunoSEQ multiplex PCR; TCRdb's copy keeps in-frame clones and lacks some. The sample has 600,000 to 750,000 clones; about 78% are singletons. What was sequenced was memory CD4+ T cells sorted from blood. The receptors derive from a woman aged 25 to 39 in good health. Both conserved end residues are trimmed from each CDR3. Fields, in order: V gene, J gene, CDR3 protein.

>TRBV28|TRBJ2-2
ASSQNTGELF
>TRBV30|TRBJ2-7
AWSTGQTYEQY
>TRBV6-5|TRBJ1-2
ASKQGVWYGYT
>TRBV18|TRBJ2-7
ASSLSDRQGYEQY
>TRBV11-2|TRBJ2-1
ASSTAGANYNEQF
>TRBV30|TRBJ1-5
AWSSGGDQPQH
>TRBV5-1|TRBJ2-2
ASSLSTNTGELF
>TRBV16|TRBJ2-1
ASSPLLSSYNEQF
>TRBV6-1|TRBJ2-5
ASSEAQLAGGETQY
>TRBV6-4|TRBJ2-3
ASSDSYTDTQY
>TRBV18|TRBJ2-3
ASSPVGAGPSTDTQY
>TRBV7-3|TRBJ2-1
ASSPRGGQGNNEQF
>TRBV7-5|TRBJ2-4
VRSPGSAPWKAKNIQY
>TRBV6-1|TRBJ2-1
ASSEMTGSYNEQF
>TRBV5-6|TRBJ2-7
ASSLKLREQY
>TRBV5-6|TRBJ2-5
ASSLGTGVYQETQY
>TRBV7-8|TRBJ1-2
ASVKDRGQGNYGYT
>TRBV5-1|TRBJ2-5
ASSWPAGAETQY
>TRBV10-2|TRBJ2-1
ASRLGRGQVGEQF
>TRBV2|TRBJ2-1
ASRGQGRSSGRNEQF
>TRBV4-1|TRBJ1-1
ASSQDRTQGAGAEAF
>TRBV27|TRBJ2-7
ASSLPVLGLQPVKYEQY
>TRBV18|TRBJ2-6
ASSPPSSSGANVLT
>TRBV11-2|TRBJ2-7
ASSASGRPYEQY
>TRBV28|TRBJ2-1
ASSRRGAGTGNNEQF
>TRBV19|TRBJ2-6
ASSIGLARKPPGANVLT
>TRBV11-2|TRBJ1-1
ASSLYDIYTEAF
>TRBV19|TRBJ1-5
ASSKTRIQPQH
>TRBV18|TRBJ2-7
ASSPFEQGSHEQY
>TRBV18|TRBJ2-3
ASSPQTGETDTQY